This TCR beta chain was identified in a study of cytotoxic CD8 clonotypes in ibrutinib-treated CLL. Study details: Patients attained some 24 partial and 2 complete responses; at median around 68 months, approximately 14 remained remitted while some 12 progressed. The average sample held roughly 240,000 productive templates and 96,000 or so productive rearrangements.

From cryopreserved PBMCs came roughly 2 micrograms of genomic DNA used for TCR beta libraries. Data came from immunoSEQ multiplex PCR; TCRdb stores just in-frame clones and leaves some out. This table has 130,000 or so clones, around four fifths appearing once. CDR3 length equals 18 residues. V trimming: 5 bases; J trimming: 3 bases; junction bases outside the gene matches: 11. Germline V gene data show CDR1 as PRHDT and CDR2 as FYEKMQ (reference sequence). This clonotype originated in a human donor with chronic lymphocytic leukemia. The chain recombines TRBV13 with TRBJ1-4, with 11 positions matching TRBD1. Sequencing used PBMCs, obtained after 24 months of ibrutinib treatment. The CDR3, as DNA: TGTGCCAGCAGCCCGGGACAGGGGGGTAACGGAGCTAATGAAAAACTGTTTTTT. This codes for CASSPGQGGNGANEKLFF.